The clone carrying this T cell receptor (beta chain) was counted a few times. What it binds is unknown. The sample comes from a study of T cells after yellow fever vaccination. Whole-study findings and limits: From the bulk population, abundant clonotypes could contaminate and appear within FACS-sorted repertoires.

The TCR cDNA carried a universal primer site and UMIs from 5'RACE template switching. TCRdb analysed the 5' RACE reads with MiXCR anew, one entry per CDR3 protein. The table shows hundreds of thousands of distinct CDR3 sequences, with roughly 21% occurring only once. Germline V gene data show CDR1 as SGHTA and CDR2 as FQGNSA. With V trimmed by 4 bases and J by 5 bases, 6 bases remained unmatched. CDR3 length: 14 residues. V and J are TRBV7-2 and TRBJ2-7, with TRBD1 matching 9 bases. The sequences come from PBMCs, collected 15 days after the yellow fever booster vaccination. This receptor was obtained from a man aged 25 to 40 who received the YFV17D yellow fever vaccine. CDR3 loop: CASSSGTGLHEQYF. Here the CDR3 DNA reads TGTGCCAGCAGCTCGGGGACAGGGTTGCACGAGCAGTACTTC.